This entry concerns a single TCR beta chain. Its matching antigen is unknown. The data originate from a study of T cell repertoires in cytomegalovirus infection. Whole-study findings and limits: Summed public TCR beta family frequency identified CMV carriers bearing the relevant HLA.

One entry per CDR3 protein, called by TCRdb with MiXCR from the reads. Of fewer than 550,000 distinct CDR3 sequences in the sample, around a quarter were seen once. Sequenced sample: PBMCs. The TCR comes from a human donor in good health (CMV status not recorded). Some clones in this sample may be carry-over from other donors' samples.

In DNA form, the CDR3 reads TGTGCCAGCAGGAGGGGGGCCCTGGCTAACTATGGCTACACCTTC. Its translation is CASRRGALANYGYTF. The chain carries TRBV27 and TRBJ1-2, with D perhaps TRBD1 (6 bases). The CDR3 consists of 15 residues. Trimming shortened V by 6 bases and J by 0 bases, and 14 bases separated the two germline ends. Germline CDR1 is MNHEY and CDR2 is SMNVEV (reference sequence).